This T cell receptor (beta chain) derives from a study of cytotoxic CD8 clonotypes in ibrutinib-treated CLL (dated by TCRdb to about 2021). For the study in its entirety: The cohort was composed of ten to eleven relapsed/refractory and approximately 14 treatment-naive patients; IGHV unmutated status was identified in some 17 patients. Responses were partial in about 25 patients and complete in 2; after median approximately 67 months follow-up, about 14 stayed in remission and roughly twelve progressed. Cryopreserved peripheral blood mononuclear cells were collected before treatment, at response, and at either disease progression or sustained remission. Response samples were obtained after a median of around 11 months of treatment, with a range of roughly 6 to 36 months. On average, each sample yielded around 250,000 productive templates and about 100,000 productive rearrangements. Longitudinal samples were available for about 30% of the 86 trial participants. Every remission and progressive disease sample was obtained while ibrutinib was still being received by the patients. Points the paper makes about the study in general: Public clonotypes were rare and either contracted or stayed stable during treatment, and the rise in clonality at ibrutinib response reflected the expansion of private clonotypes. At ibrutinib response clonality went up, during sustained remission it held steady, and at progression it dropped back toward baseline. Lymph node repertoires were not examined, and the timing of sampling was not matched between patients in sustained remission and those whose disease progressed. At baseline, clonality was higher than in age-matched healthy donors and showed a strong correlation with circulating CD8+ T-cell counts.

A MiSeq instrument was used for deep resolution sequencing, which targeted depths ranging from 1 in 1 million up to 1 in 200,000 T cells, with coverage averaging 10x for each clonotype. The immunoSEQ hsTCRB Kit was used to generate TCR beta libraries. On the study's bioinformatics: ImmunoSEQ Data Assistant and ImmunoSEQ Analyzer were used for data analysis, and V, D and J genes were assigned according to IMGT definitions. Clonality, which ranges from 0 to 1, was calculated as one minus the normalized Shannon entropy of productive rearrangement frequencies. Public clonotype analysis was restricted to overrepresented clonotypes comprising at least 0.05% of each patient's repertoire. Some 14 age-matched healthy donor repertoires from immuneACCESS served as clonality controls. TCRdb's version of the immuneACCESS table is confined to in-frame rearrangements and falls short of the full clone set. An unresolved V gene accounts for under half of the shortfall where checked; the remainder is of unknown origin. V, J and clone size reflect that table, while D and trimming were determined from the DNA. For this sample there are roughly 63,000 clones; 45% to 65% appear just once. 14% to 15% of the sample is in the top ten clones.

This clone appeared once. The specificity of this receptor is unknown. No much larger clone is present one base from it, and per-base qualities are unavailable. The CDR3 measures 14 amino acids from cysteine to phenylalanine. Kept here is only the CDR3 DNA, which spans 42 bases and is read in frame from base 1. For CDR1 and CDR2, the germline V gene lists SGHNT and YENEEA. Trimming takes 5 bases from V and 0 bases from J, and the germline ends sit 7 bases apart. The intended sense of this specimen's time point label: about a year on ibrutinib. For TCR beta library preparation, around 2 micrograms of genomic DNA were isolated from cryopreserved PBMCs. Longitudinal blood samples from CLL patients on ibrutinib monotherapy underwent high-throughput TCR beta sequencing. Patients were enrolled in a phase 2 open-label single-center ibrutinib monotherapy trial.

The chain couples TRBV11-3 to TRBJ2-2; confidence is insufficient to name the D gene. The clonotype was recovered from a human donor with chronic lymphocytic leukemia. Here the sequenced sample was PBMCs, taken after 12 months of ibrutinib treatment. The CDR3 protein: CASSPGPNTGELFF. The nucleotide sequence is TGTGCCAGCAGCCCGGGTCCGAACACCGGGGAGCTGTTTTTT.